This T cell receptor beta chain was recorded in a study of cytomegalovirus exposure and HLA in healthy donors. This clone has more than one count but fewer than ten. Its antigen is still unknown. Trimming cost V 2 bases and J 9 bases; bases outside gene matches: 8. The CDR3 is made up of 14 amino acids. CDR1 is SGHDT and CDR2 is YYEEEE in the germline V gene. The study's findings and limits: No immune exposure information besides CMV serostatus was available. While the bulk of TCR sequences proved rare, some public TCRs turned up in many donors. HLA restriction was apparent for most CMV-associated TCR beta chains in a later analysis. Later work showed greater clonal expansion in HLA-associated TCR beta chains than in equally common others.

It was with 60 Vbeta and 13 Jbeta primers that the PCR ran. Here immunoSEQ multiplex PCR was the method, and the copy in TCRdb shows in-frame clones only, minus some. Of about 110,000 clones listed, approximately 69% are singletons. V gene TRBV5-6 combines with J gene TRBJ1-5, with 7 bases aligning to TRBD1. The specimen was PBMCs. This receptor was taken from a woman aged 40 to 55 in good health and CMV-seropositive. The CDR3 loop reads CASSLRQGTRPQHF. The CDR3 region has the DNA TGTGCCAGCAGCTTACGACAGGGCACCAGGCCCCAGCATTTT.